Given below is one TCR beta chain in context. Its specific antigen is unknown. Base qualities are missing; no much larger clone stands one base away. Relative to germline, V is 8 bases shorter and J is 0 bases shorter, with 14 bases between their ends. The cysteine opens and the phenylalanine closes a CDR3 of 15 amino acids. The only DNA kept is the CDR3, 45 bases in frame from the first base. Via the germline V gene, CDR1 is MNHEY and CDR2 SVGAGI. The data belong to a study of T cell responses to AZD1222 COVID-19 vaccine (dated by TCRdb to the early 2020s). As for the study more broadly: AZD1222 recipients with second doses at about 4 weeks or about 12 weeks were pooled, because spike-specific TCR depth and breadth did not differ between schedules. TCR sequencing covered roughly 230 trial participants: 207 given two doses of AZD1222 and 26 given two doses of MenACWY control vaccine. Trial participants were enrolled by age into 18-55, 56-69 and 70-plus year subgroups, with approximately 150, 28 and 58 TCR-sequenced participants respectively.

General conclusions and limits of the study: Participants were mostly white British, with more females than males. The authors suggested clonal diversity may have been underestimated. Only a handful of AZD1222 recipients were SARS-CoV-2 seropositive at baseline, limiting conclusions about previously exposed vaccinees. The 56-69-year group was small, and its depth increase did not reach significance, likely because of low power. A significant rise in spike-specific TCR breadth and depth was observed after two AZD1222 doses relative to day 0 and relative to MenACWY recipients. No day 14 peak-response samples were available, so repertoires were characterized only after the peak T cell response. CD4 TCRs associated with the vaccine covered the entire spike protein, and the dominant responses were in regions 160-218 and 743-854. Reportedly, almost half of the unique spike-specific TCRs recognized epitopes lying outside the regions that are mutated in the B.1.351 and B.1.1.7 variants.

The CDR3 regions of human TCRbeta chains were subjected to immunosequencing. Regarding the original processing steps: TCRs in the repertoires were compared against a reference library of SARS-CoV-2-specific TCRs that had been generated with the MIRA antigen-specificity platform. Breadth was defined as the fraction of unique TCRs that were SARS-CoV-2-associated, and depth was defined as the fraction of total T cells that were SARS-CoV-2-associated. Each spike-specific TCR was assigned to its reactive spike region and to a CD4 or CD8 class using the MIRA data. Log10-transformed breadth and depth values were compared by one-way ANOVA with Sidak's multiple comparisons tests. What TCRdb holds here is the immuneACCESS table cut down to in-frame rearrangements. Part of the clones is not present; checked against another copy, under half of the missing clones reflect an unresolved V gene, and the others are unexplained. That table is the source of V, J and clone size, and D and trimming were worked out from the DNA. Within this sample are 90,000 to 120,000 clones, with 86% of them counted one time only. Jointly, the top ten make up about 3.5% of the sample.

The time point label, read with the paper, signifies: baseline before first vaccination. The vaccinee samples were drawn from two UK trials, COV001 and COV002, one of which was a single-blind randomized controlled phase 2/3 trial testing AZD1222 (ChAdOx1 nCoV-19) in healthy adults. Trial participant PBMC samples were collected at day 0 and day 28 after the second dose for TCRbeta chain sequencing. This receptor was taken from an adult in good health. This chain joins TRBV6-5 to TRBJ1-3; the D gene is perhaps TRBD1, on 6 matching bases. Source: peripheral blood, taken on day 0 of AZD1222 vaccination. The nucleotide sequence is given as TGTGCCAGCGTTGGGGGGGCATTCTCTGGAAACACCATATATTTT. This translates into CASVGGAFSGNTIYF.